Below are 9 T cell receptor beta chains sequenced from a single sample in a study of cytomegalovirus exposure and HLA in healthy donors. Both 60 Vbeta primers and 13 Jbeta primers went into the PCR. Profiling relied on immunoSEQ multiplex PCR, and the TCRdb table lists in-frame clones only, not all of them. This sample has 150,000 to 200,000 clones, with 83% found just once. The sample was PBMCs. These receptors were collected from a man aged 50-59 years in good health and CMV-seropositive.

This clone was seen once. The CDR3 DNA reads as TGTGCCAGCACCACGACAGCGGGGACAGGGGGGAGCGAGCAGTACTTC. It specifies CASTTTAGTGGSEQYF. V and J are TRBV4-2 and TRBJ2-5, with 11 bases identical to TRBD1. The end of the DNA fits TRBJ2-7 better, so the J call may be wrong. This CDR3 comprises 16 residues. Germline CDR1 reads LGHNA; CDR2 reads YNFKEQ.

The V gene is TRBV2, the J gene TRBJ2-7, with 8 bases aligning to TRBD1. J lost 4 bases, V lost 6 bases, and 2 bases had no gene match. Germline values: CDR1 SNHLY, CDR2 FYNNEI. The CDR3 is made up of 12 amino acids. This CDR3 reads CASRQGAYEQYF. In DNA, the CDR3 is TGTGCCAGCAGGCAGGGGGCGTACGAGCAGTACTTC. Full variable domain (remainder filled in from reference TRBV2 and TRBJ2-7): EPEVTQTPSHQVTQMGQEVILRCVPISNHLYFYWYRQILGQKVEFLVSFYNNEISEKSEIFDDQFSVERPDGSNFTLKIRSTKLEDSAMYFCASRQGAYEQYFGPGTRLTVT.

The chain is built from TRBV7-9 and TRBJ1-3; D not certain. The V gene's germline CDR1 is SEHNR and CDR2 FQNEAQ (reference sequence). CDR3 length: 15 amino acids. Deletions cut 1 base from V and 1 base from J, with 8 bases between. As DNA, the CDR3 is TGTGCCAGCAGCTTAGAGTCGGTGTCTGGAAACACCATATATTTT. Its translation: CASSLESVSGNTIYF.

The chain links TRBV18 to TRBJ1-2; 7 bases match TRBD1. Germline CDR1 is KGHSH and CDR2 is LQKENI. The ends lost 2 bases at V and 4 bases at J; junction bases unmatched: 7. The CDR3 is 15 residues long. The CDR3 loop reads CASSPGQAEIYGYTF. The CDR3 DNA is TGTGCCAGCTCACCAGGACAGGCGGAGATCTATGGCTACACCTTC.

The chain is built from TRBV4-1 and TRBJ2-2, with D possibly matching TRBD1 (6 bases). The V and J ends lost 2 bases and 2 bases respectively, with 9 bases between them. This CDR3 region has 15 residues. Per germline, CDR1 MGHRA and CDR2 YSYEKL. The CDR3 coding sequence is TGCGCCAGCAGCCAACCGGGACAAAACACCGGGGAGCTGTTTTTT. Translation gives CASSQPGQNTGELFF.

The rearrangement uses TRBV25-1 and TRBJ2-1; 8 positions match TRBD2. J gave up 8 bases and V 7 bases, and 7 bases lay outside the gene matches. The CDR3 consists of 13 residues. Germline V CDR1 and CDR2: MGHDK, SYGVNS. CDR3 nucleotides: TGTGCCAGCACCGGGAGGGTTAGGGATGAGCAGTTCTTC. Residues: CASTGRVRDEQFF. The full variable domain, its missing parts supplied by reference TRBV25-1 and TRBJ2-1, is EADIYQTPRYLVIGTGKKITLECSQTMGHDKMYWYQQDPGMELHLIHYSYGVNSTEKGDLSSESTVSRIRTEHFPLTLESARPSHTSQYLCASTGRVRDEQFFGPGTRLTVL.

In the case of this clone: At one end, the junction sequence differs from germline, possibly due to a read error. This chain joins TRBV4-2 and TRBJ2-7; 9 bases are a match to TRBD1. This CDR3 comprises 15 residues. From germline, CDR1 is LGHNA and CDR2 YNFKEQ. The CDR3 reads CASSQARGQGYEQYF. CDR3 in DNA: TGTGCCAGCAGTCAAGCCCGGGGACAGGGCTACGAGCAGTACTTC.

This clone was observed a few times. This sequence joins TRBV28 and TRBJ1-1; possibly TRBD1 for D (5 bases). Trimming cost V 6 bases and J 11 bases, with 13 bases left between them. The CDR3 runs to 11 residues. CDR1 and CDR2 (germline): MDHEN, SYDVKM. The CDR3 sequence: CASRKTVNAFF. CDR3 sequence (DNA): TGTGCCAGCAGGAAGACAGTGAACGCTTTCTTT.

The rearrangement uses TRBV6-1 and TRBJ1-3; D is undetermined. Trimming took 0 bases from V and 5 from J, leaving 8 bases between them. The CDR3 has 14 amino acids. CDR1 MNHNS and CDR2 SASEGT come from the germline V gene. CDR3 bases: TGTGCCAGCAGTGAAGCGCTCAGGAGAAACACCATATATTTT. It codes for CASSEALRRNTIYF.